Below are 17 T cell receptor beta chains sequenced from a single sample in a study of blood T cell repertoires in COVID-19. Clones were read by immunoSEQ multiplex PCR, and TCRdb kept only the in-frame ones, dropping some. Of around 150,000 clones in the sample, around 93% were seen once. Material for sequencing was peripheral blood. The receptors stem from a woman aged 45-65 years with acute or convalescent COVID-19.

The chain is built from TRBV5-6 and TRBJ2-7, with no clear D. V shed 0 bases and J shed 2 bases, with 12 bases lying between them. The CDR3 has 15 amino acids. CDR1 and CDR2 from the germline V gene are SGHDT and YYEEEE. In DNA, the CDR3 is TGTGCCAGCAGCTTGGCGCAGGTAAAGGCCTACGAGCAGTACTTC. Protein product: CASSLAQVKAYEQYF.

The rearrangement joins TRBV12-3 or TRBV12-4 to TRBJ1-1; D uncertain. This CDR3 has 13 residues. V lost 4 bases and J 0 bases, leaving 6 bases between the germline ends. The CDR3 bases are TGTGCCAGCAGTTGGGCTCTGAACACTGAAGCTTTCTTT. Its protein product is CASSWALNTEAFF.

This clone has only one observation. This sequence joins TRBV3-1 (or the pseudogene TRBV3-2) and TRBJ1-1; no firm D call. Germline V gene data show CDR1 as LGHDT and CDR2 as YNNKEL (reference sequence). Trimming left V 4 bases short and J 2 bases short, with 11 bases between. The CDR3 loop spans 14 amino acids. CDR3 region: CASSPFSGNTEAFF. The CDR3 nucleotides are TGTGCCAGCAGCCCCTTTTCAGGTAACACTGAAGCTTTCTTT.

CDR3 sequence reads: CASRSPTGAYSPLHF. CDR3 in DNA: TGTGCCAGCAGGTCTCCCACAGGGGCATATTCACCCCTCCACTTT. The rearrangement joins TRBV6-6 to TRBJ1-6, with TRBD1 matching 7 bases. The CDR3 consists of 15 residues. Germline loops: CDR1 MNHNY, CDR2 SVGAGI (reference sequence). The junction had 10 bases not matched to a gene; V was cut back by 6 bases and J by 8 bases.

The rearrangement links TRBV12-5 to TRBJ1-5, with 8 positions matching TRBD1. Losses at the gene ends were 0 bases for V and 1 base for J; bases not matched to a gene: 5. The CDR3 length is 17 residues. CDR1 LGHNT and CDR2 FRNRAP come from the germline V gene. CDR3 sequence: CASGLVQDRVSNQPQHF. The CDR3 nucleotides are TGTGCTAGTGGTTTGGTACAGGACAGGGTCAGCAATCAGCCCCAGCATTTT.

This clone was observed many times. In the same sample, other DNA sequences code for this CDR3. The chain has TRBV20-1 and TRBJ2-7; D gene uncertain. The V end was cut by 3 bases, the J end by 5 bases, with 8 bases between. Per the germline V gene, CDR1 is DFQATT and CDR2 is SNEGSKA (reference sequence). CDR3 length: 11 residues. The CDR3 region has the DNA TGCAGTGCTAGCTCTGGGCACGAGCAGTACTTC. Its protein is CSASSGHEQYF.

The chain combines TRBV27 with TRBJ1-4; D gene unclear. Trimming pared 11 bases from V and 3 bases from J, leaving 10 bases between. Germline loops: CDR1 MNHEY, CDR2 SMNVEV (reference sequence). CDR3 length: 12 residues. The DNA of the CDR3 is TGTGCCTCGGGTAGTCCTAATGAAAAACTGTTTTTT. Its translation: CASGSPNEKLFF.

The V call is TRBV14, the J call TRBJ1-1; possible D gene TRBD1, 6 bases. The V end was cut by 8 bases, the J end by 1 base, with 8 bases between. The CDR3 extends over 12 amino acids. Germline CDR1 and CDR2: SGHDN and FVKESK. CDR3 protein: CASLDRNTEAFF. CDR3 DNA: TGTGCCAGCCTGGACAGGAACACTGAAGCTTTCTTT.

This chain joins TRBV10-3 and TRBJ1-2, with D possibly TRBD1 on 5 matching bases. V lost 4 bases and J 3 bases, leaving 9 bases between the germline ends. The CDR3 is made up of 13 amino acids. Germline CDR1 and CDR2: ENHRY and SYGVKD. Written as DNA, the CDR3 is TGTGCCATCAGTGTAAGGGGCTACTATGGCTACACCTTC. Residues: CAISVRGYYGYTF.

The V gene is TRBV6-1, the J gene TRBJ1-3; TRBD1 might be the D (6 bases). Germline lookup yields CDR1 MNHNS and CDR2 SASEGT. Trimming removed 5 bases at V and 7 bases at J, with 18 bases between. CDR3 length: 15 residues. CDR3 in amino acids: CASSLTGTPGNTIYF. CDR3 coding DNA: TGTGCCAGCAGTTTAACCGGGACACCCGGGAACACCATATATTTT.

The chain combines TRBV2 with TRBJ2-1; 8 nucleotides agree with TRBD2. The CDR3 is 17 amino acids. After removal of 3 bases from V and 0 bases from J, the junction contained 7 bases not matched to a gene. The V gene's germline CDR1 is SNHLY and CDR2 FYNNEI. Here the CDR3 reads CASSDDSGTSSYNEQFF. CDR3 bases: TGTGCCAGCAGTGACGATTCAGGGACTAGCTCCTACAATGAGCAGTTCTTC.

The chain uses TRBV28 and TRBJ2-2, with D uncertain. Germline CDR1 is MDHEN and CDR2 is SYDVKM. Trimming pared 2 bases from V and 6 bases from J, leaving 7 bases between. The CDR3 has 13 residues. CDR3 sequence: CASSLNEAGELFF. CDR3 nucleotides: TGTGCCAGCAGTTTAAATGAGGCCGGGGAGCTGTTTTTT. Full variable domain (outside the CDR3, taken from reference TRBV28 and TRBJ2-2): DVKVTQSSRYLVKRTGEKVFLECVQDMDHENMFWYRQDPGLGLRLIYFSYDVKMKEKGDIPEGYSVSREKKERFSLILESASTNQTSMYLCASSLNEAGELFFGEGSRLTVL.

J is TRBJ2-7 and V is TRBV21-1; the D call TRBD1 from the table was never checked on the DNA. TRBV21-1 is given as a pseudogene. The CDR3 is 13 amino acids. CDR3 sequence (DNA): TGTGCCAGCAGCCTGCGGCAGGGGAAAGAGCAGTACTTC. Translating it yields CASSLRQGKEQYF.

This chain joins TRBV19 and TRBJ1-5; D may be TRBD1 (5 bases). Trimming stripped 3 bases from V and 4 bases from J, with 10 bases between. The CDR3 has 14 amino acids. Germline V CDR1 and CDR2: LNHDA, SQIVND (reference sequence). The chain's CDR3 is CASSMMTENQPQHF. The CDR3 DNA reads TGTGCCAGTAGTATGATGACAGAAAATCAGCCCCAGCATTTT.

This chain joins TRBV3-1 (or the pseudogene TRBV3-2) and TRBJ2-7; TRBD1 agrees at 11 bases. V shed 4 bases and J 2 bases; nucleotides not matched to a gene: 4. CDR1 and CDR2 from the germline V gene are LGHDT and YNNKEL (reference sequence). The CDR3 spans 15 residues. The CDR3: CASSPGQGVPYEQYF. The CDR3 nucleotides are TGTGCCAGCAGCCCGGGACAGGGGGTACCCTACGAGCAGTACTTC.

This sequence joins TRBV5-6 and TRBJ2-1; D may be TRBD1 (6 bases). V dropped 0 bases and J dropped 4 bases, with 11 bases sitting between them. Germline V CDR1 and CDR2: SGHDT, YYEEEE. The CDR3 consists of 15 residues. The CDR3 sequence is CASSLEGQGYNEQFF. The CDR3 DNA reads TGTGCCAGCAGCTTGGAGGGGCAGGGGTACAATGAGCAGTTCTTC.

V and J are TRBV9 and TRBJ2-7; 9 bases are shared with TRBD2. CDR1 is SGDLS and CDR2 is YYNGEE in the germline V gene. The CDR3 runs to 15 residues. V gave up 0 bases and J gave up 2 bases; unmatched junction bases: 3. The CDR3 protein is CASSVEREAAYEQYF. The DNA for the CDR3 is TGTGCCAGCAGCGTAGAGCGGGAGGCAGCCTACGAGCAGTACTTC.